The rows below give T cell receptor beta chains drawn from one sample of a study of cytomegalovirus exposure and HLA in healthy donors. TCRdb's table, derived via immunoSEQ multiplex PCR, lists solely in-frame clones and lacks some. This table holds roughly 130,000 clones, roughly 86% found once. The sequenced material came from PBMCs. All receptors come from a man between 25 and 39 years old in good health and CMV-seronegative. CDR3s include the opening cysteine and the closing phenylalanine or tryptophan. A D gene is named only where the DNA matches it firmly. The size entry is marked missing in some rows and otherwise reads once, few, many or a size class.

V	size	D	J	CDR3	DNA
TRBV9	few	TRBD1	TRBJ1-6	CASGGQGKAHSPLHF	TGTGCCAGCGGGGGACAGGGGAAGGCTCATTCACCCCTCCACTTT
TRBV19	-	-	TRBJ2-2	CASSPLYPGAFSTGELFF	TGTGCCAGTAGTCCCCTCTACCCAGGGGCCTTCTCCACCGGGGAGCTGTTTTTT
TRBV18	once	-	TRBJ2-2	CASSLLSANTGELFF	TGTGCCAGCTCACTTCTTTCCGCGAACACCGGGGAGCTGTTTTTT
TRBV5-1	-	TRBD1	TRBJ2-7	CASSLDRDYEQYF	TGCGCCAGCAGCTTAGACAGGGACTACGAGCAGTACTTC
TRBV27	-	TRBD2	TRBJ2-4	CASSLSWGGASKNIQYF	TGTGCCAGCAGTTTAAGTTGGGGAGGGGCGTCCAAAAACATTCAGTACTTC
TRBV6-5	-	TRBD2	TRBJ2-7	CASSPGGYEQYF	TGTGCCAGCAGTCCGGGAGGGTACGAGCAGTACTTC
TRBV9	once	TRBD1	TRBJ1-1	CASSGYRGNTEAFF	TGTGCCAGCAGCGGATACAGGGGGAACACTGAAGCTTTCTTT
TRBV7-3	-	-	TRBJ1-2	CASSFTGRGYTF	TGTGCCAGCAGCTTTACAGGGCGAGGCTACACCTTC
TRBV18	once	TRBD2	TRBJ2-1	CASSRTSGSSYNEQFF	TGTGCCAGCTCGCGGACTAGCGGGAGTTCCTACAATGAGCAGTTCTTC
TRBV5-1	-	TRBD2	TRBJ2-1	CASSLSGGYLRQFF	TGCGCCAGCAGTTTAAGCGGGGGTTATCTGCGGCAGTTCTTC
TRBV27	-	TRBD2	TRBJ2-3	CASSREDSTDTQYF	TGTGCCAGCAGCCGGGAGGACTCCACAGATACGCAGTATTTT